The 30 T cell receptor beta chains below were found in one sample sequenced in a study of a mutant IDH1 vaccine in newly diagnosed glioma. Repertoires were generated with immunoSEQ multiplex PCR, while TCRdb's copy carries only in-frame clones and drops some. The profile shows some 35,000 clones, about 75% of them singletons. What these receptors recognize is not known. Time point defined: week 47, end of study. Doses of 300 ug of mutant IDH1 20-mer peptide were given with topical imiquimod. The sample here was PBMCs, taken from a glioma patient whose treatment included an IDH1 peptide vaccine. These receptor sequences come from a man aged 40-49 years with glioma.

This clone was counted once. The chain uses TRBV11-3 and TRBJ2-3; D possibly matches TRBD1 or TRBD2 (5 bases each). Trimming pared 5 bases from V and 4 bases from J, leaving 13 bases between. CDR3 length: 14 residues. Germline-derived CDR1 and CDR2 are SGHNT and YENEEA. Here the CDR3 reads CASSPGTRADTQYF. For the CDR3, the DNA is TGTGCCAGCAGCCCTGGGACCCGCGCAGATACGCAGTATTTT. Together with reference TRBV11-3 and TRBJ2-3, the CDR3 gives the full variable domain: EAGVVQSPRYKIIEKKQPVAFWCNPISGHNTLYWYLQNLGQGPELLIRYENEEAVDDSQLPKDRFSAERLKGVDSTLKIQPAELGDSAVYLCASSPGTRADTQYFGPGTRLTVL.

This clone showed up just once. The CDR3 here is CASAYRRGLQETQYF. Written as DNA, the CDR3 is TGTGCCAGCGCGTATAGAAGGGGTCTCCAAGAGACCCAGTACTTC. The gene calls are TRBV6-1 and TRBJ2-5; D is possibly TRBD1 (5 bases). Germline CDR1 reads MNHNS; CDR2 reads SASEGT. CDR3 length equals 15 residues. V was pared by 8 bases and J by 1 base, with 17 bases between.

The CDR3 DNA sequence: TGTGCCAGCAGCTTTGGGACAGGGCTAAAAAGGAATGAGCAGTTCTTC. As protein: CASSFGTGLKRNEQFF. The chain recombines TRBV5-6 with TRBJ2-1, with 9 nucleotides matching TRBD1. Per the germline V gene, CDR1 is SGHDT and CDR2 is YYEEEE. This CDR3 region has 16 residues. Germline trimming cut 2 bases from V and 7 bases from J; bases unmatched to any gene: 10.

The chain recombines TRBV5-1 with TRBJ1-1; D gene unclear. The V and J ends lost 0 bases and 2 bases respectively, with 14 bases between them. This CDR3 contains 16 residues. Per germline, CDR1 SGHRS and CDR2 YFSETQ. The CDR3 DNA follows: TGCGCCAGCAGCTTGGCCTATATAGGAGTTAACACTGAAGCTTTCTTT. Translated: CASSLAYIGVNTEAFF.

The V and J genes are TRBV7-2 and TRBJ2-2; D is unresolved. Germline CDR1 is SGHTA and CDR2 is FQGNSA. With 1 base removed from V and 2 bases from J, the gap between germline ends came to 5 bases. The CDR3 consists of 14 residues. The CDR3 reads CASSLVLNTGELFF. CDR3 coding DNA: TGTGCCAGCAGCTTAGTACTAAACACCGGGGAGCTGTTTTTT.

The chain employs TRBV10-3 and TRBJ2-1; the match to TRBD2 covers 11 bases. The ends lost 0 bases at V and 7 bases at J; junction bases unmatched: 11. This CDR3 region has 18 residues. Germline CDR1 is ENHRY and CDR2 is SYGVKD. As DNA, the CDR3 is TGTGCCATCAGTGAGTCGGCGACTAGCGGGATTCGGTCGAATGAGCAGTTCTTC. It codes for CAISESATSGIRSNEQFF.

The chain carries TRBV6-5 and TRBJ2-2; D remains ambiguous. This CDR3 is built from 15 residues. V lost 2 bases, J lost 1 base, and 8 bases lay in between. Germline values: CDR1 MNHEY, CDR2 SVGAGI. In DNA form, the CDR3 reads TGTGCCAGCAGTTACCGGTCCGGGAACACCGGGGAGCTGTTTTTT. It encodes CASSYRSGNTGELFF.

The chain carries TRBV7-6 and TRBJ2-1, with D perhaps assigned TRBD1 or TRBD2 (6 bases each). The CDR3 runs to 15 residues. V dropped 2 bases and J dropped 2 bases, with 10 bases sitting between them. CDR1 and CDR2 (germline): SGHVS, FNYEAQ. CDR3 sequence (DNA): TGTGCCAGCAGCTTAAACGGGGGCGCCTACAATGAGCAGTTCTTC. Protein product: CASSLNGGAYNEQFF.

In this sample, this clone turned up a few times. This rearrangement joins TRBV5-4 to TRBJ2-2, with a tentative D call TRBD2 (6 bases). V was pared by 4 bases and J by 7 bases, with 11 bases between. CDR1 is SGHNT, CDR2 YYREEE, per germline (reference sequence). This CDR3 is built from 13 residues. CDR3 sequence reads: CASSQEGIGELFF. The CDR3 DNA is TGTGCCAGCAGCCAGGAGGGTATCGGGGAGCTGTTTTTT.

This clone was observed a handful of times. This chain links TRBV10-1 with TRBJ1-1, with TRBD1 identical over 8 bases. Germline lookup yields CDR1 WNHNN and CDR2 SYGVQD (reference sequence). Trimming removed 7 bases from V and 1 base from J; junction bases left unmatched: 2. The CDR3 length is 13 residues. CDR3 in amino acids: CASKDRGNTEAFF. The CDR3 nucleotides read TGCGCCAGCAAAGACAGGGGGAACACTGAAGCTTTCTTT.

The chain joins TRBV7-9 to TRBJ2-2; TRBD1 aligns across 9 bases. The germline CDR1 and CDR2 sequences are SEHNR and FQNEAQ (reference sequence). The V segment lost 2 bases and the J segment 9 bases; nucleotides outside the gene matches: 13. The CDR3 runs 17 residues. CDR3 nucleotide sequence: TGTGCCAGCAGCTTATCCGGACAGGGGAGGGAAAAAAGGGAGCTGTTTTTT. Translated: CASSLSGQGREKRELFF.

This rearrangement joins TRBV6-1 to TRBJ1-1; no firm D call. Germline-derived CDR1 and CDR2 are MNHNS and SASEGT. V was shortened by 5 bases and J by 5 bases, with 9 bases between the two germline ends. This CDR3 contains 12 residues. Here the CDR3 DNA reads TGTGCCAGCAGTTCCGGGTGGACTGAAGCTTTCTTT. Residues: CASSSGWTEAFF.

The chain is built from TRBV21-1 and TRBJ2-2; the DNA was not compared with TRBD2, the D call given in the table. TRBV21-1 is a pseudogene. CDR3 length: 16 amino acids. The chain's CDR3 is CASSNSGRANTGELFF. In DNA form, the CDR3 reads TGTGCCAGCAGCAATAGCGGGAGAGCCAACACCGGGGAGCTGTTTTTT.

This clone turned up a few times. V gene TRBV28 combines with J gene TRBJ1-5, with 7 nucleotides matching TRBD1. The V gene's germline CDR1 is MDHEN and CDR2 SYDVKM. The junction had 7 bases not matched to a gene; V was cut back by 8 bases and J by 6 bases. The CDR3 covers 13 residues. The CDR3 DNA sequence: TGTGCCAGCGGTACAGGGGCGGTTCAGCCCCAGCATTTT. The encoded protein is CASGTGAVQPQHF.

This clone was detected once. The rearrangement joins TRBV13 to TRBJ1-3; the D is unclear. V was clipped by 0 bases and J by 0 bases, with 6 bases between them. This CDR3 comprises 15 residues. Looked up from germline, CDR1 is PRHDT and CDR2 is FYEKMQ (reference sequence). CDR3 protein: CASSLGWASGNTIYF. As DNA, the CDR3 is TGTGCCAGCAGCTTAGGCTGGGCCTCTGGAAACACCATATATTTT.

This clone was observed a handful of times. The V and J genes are TRBV27 and TRBJ1-1; possibly TRBD1 for D (5 bases). The germline V gene has CDR1 MNHEY and CDR2 SMNVEV (reference sequence). The germline V and J ends were trimmed by 8 bases and 6 bases, with 10 bases remaining between them. The CDR3 covers 11 residues. CDR3 sequence reads: CASRWGAEAFF. Here the CDR3 DNA reads TGTGCCAGCCGATGGGGGGCTGAAGCTTTCTTT.

CDR3 protein: CASSLSPQGPSGNTIYF. The CDR3 DNA is TGTGCCAGCAGCTTATCCCCCCAGGGACCGTCTGGAAACACCATATATTTT. This sequence joins TRBV5-4 and TRBJ1-3; a possible D gene is TRBD1 (5 bases). Trimming stripped 2 bases from V and 1 base from J, with 16 bases between. The CDR3 extends over 17 amino acids. Germline V gene data show CDR1 as SGHNT and CDR2 as YYREEE (reference sequence). Full variable domain (outside the CDR3, taken from reference TRBV5-4 and TRBJ1-3): ETGVTQSPTHLIKTRGQQVTLRCSSQSGHNTVSWYQQALGQGPQFIFQYYREEENGRGNFPPRFSGLQFPNYSSELNVNALELDDSALYLCASSLSPQGPSGNTIYFGEGSWLTVV.

The chain carries TRBV6-1 and TRBJ2-7, with a weak D call TRBD2 (5 bases). Germline V lookup: CDR1 MNHNS, CDR2 SASEGT. V was cut by 3 bases and J by 4 bases, with 19 bases left in between. The length of the CDR3 is 16 residues. The CDR3 nucleotides are TGTGCCAGCAGTGATGGCGGGCTCACAATGACGTACGAGCAGTACTTC. Encoded protein: CASSDGGLTMTYEQYF.

The V gene is TRBV4-1, the J gene TRBJ2-1; D perhaps matches TRBD2 (5 bases). Trimming left V 1 base short and J 9 bases short, with 13 bases between. Per germline, CDR1 MGHRA and CDR2 YSYEKL. This CDR3 has 14 amino acids. The CDR3 coding sequence is TGCGCCAGCAGCCAAGGCCGGCTAGAGGGTGAGCAGTTCTTC. Its translation is CASSQGRLEGEQFF.

This chain connects TRBV10-1 to TRBJ2-3; 9 bases line up with TRBD2. J lost 6 bases, V lost 3 bases, and 10 bases had no gene match. The germline V gene has CDR1 WNHNN and CDR2 SYGVQD (reference sequence). The CDR3 runs 16 residues. The CDR3 region has the DNA TGCGCCAGCAGTGATAGGGCTAGCGGGAATTTGGATACGCAGTATTTT. It yields the protein CASSDRASGNLDTQYF.

The CDR3, as DNA: TGTGCCAGCAGCTTGGGACTAGGGGGATACAATGAGCAGTTCTTC. It codes for CASSLGLGGYNEQFF. The rearrangement joins TRBV5-4 to TRBJ2-1; D may match TRBD1 or TRBD2 (6 bases each). The germline CDR1 and CDR2 sequences are SGHNT and YYREEE (reference sequence). The CDR3 is made up of 15 amino acids. V was trimmed by 0 bases and J by 4 bases, leaving 11 bases between them.

J is TRBJ2-2 and V is TRBV2, with 8 bases fitting TRBD1. Unmatched junction bases numbered 2, after V lost 6 bases and J lost 5 bases. The CDR3 consists of 13 residues. The germline gives CDR1 SNHLY, CDR2 FYNNEI. This CDR3 is CASRTGETGELFF. CDR3 coding DNA: TGTGCCAGCAGGACAGGGGAAACCGGGGAGCTGTTTTTT.

This clone was counted a single time. The rearrangement links TRBV4-1 to TRBJ1-1, with TRBD1 identical over 8 bases. The CDR3 extends over 14 amino acids. Losses at the gene ends were 4 bases for V and 11 bases for J; bases not matched to a gene: 12. The germline CDR1 and CDR2 sequences are MGHRA and YSYEKL. The CDR3 DNA is TGCGCCAGCAGCCCTGGACAGGGACTTTTGGATGCTTTCTTT. It codes for CASSPGQGLLDAFF.

The V gene is TRBV2, the J gene TRBJ2-1, with D hard to call. V dropped 2 bases and J dropped 6 bases, with 8 bases sitting between them. The CDR3 contains 13 residues. From germline, CDR1 is SNHLY and CDR2 FYNNEI. CDR3 protein: CASSEWWSNEQFF. The CDR3 coding sequence is TGTGCCAGCAGTGAATGGTGGTCCAATGAGCAGTTCTTC. Variable domain in full (rest from reference TRBV2 and TRBJ2-1): EPEVTQTPSHQVTQMGQEVILRCVPISNHLYFYWYRQILGQKVEFLVSFYNNEISEKSEIFDDQFSVERPDGSNFTLKIRSTKLEDSAMYFCASSEWWSNEQFFGPGTRLTVL.

The chain uses TRBV11-2 and TRBJ1-4; no reliable D call. In germline, CDR1 is SGHAT, CDR2 FQNNGV. The CDR3 is made up of 13 amino acids. V dropped 5 bases and J dropped 8 bases, with 12 bases sitting between them. CDR3 loop: CASSPGMQEKLFF. The CDR3 region has the DNA TGTGCCAGCAGCCCTGGGATGCAAGAAAAACTGTTTTTT.

V gene TRBV18 combines with J gene TRBJ1-5; no firm D call. CDR1 and CDR2 from the germline V gene are KGHSH and LQKENI. The CDR3 runs to 16 residues. V was pared by 2 bases and J by 1 base, with 12 bases between. CDR3 nucleotides: TGTGCCAGCTCACCAAGGCAGCCAACCAGCAATCAGCCCCAGCATTTT. This translates into CASSPRQPTSNQPQHF.

The rearrangement joins TRBV7-9 to TRBJ1-1, with D possibly being TRBD1 (6 bases). The CDR3 length is 16 residues. Germline-derived CDR1 and CDR2 are SEHNR and FQNEAQ (reference sequence). Trimming removed 5 bases from V and 4 bases from J, with 20 bases in between. The CDR3 DNA sequence: TGTGCCAGCAGCCCAGGGGACGGCGGGAGGGGCACTGAAGCTTTCTTT. Its translation is CASSPGDGGRGTEAFF.

The V and J genes are TRBV18 and TRBJ1-1; the match to TRBD1 covers 7 bases. The ends lost 3 bases at V and 1 base at J; junction bases unmatched: 2. Germline V CDR1 and CDR2: KGHSH, LQKENI. The CDR3 is made up of 14 amino acids. The CDR3 sequence is CASSPWDRNTEAFF. The CDR3 DNA sequence: TGTGCCAGCTCACCTTGGGACAGGAACACTGAAGCTTTCTTT.

The rearrangement links TRBV6-5 to TRBJ1-2, with no clear D. The CDR3 has 16 residues. V gave up 2 bases and J gave up 3 bases, with 16 bases separating them. Germline assignment: CDR1 MNHEY and CDR2 SVGAGI. In DNA form, the CDR3 reads TGTGCCAGCAGTTACGAACAGTCGGTAGGGTACTATGGCTACACCTTC. Encoded protein: CASSYEQSVGYYGYTF.

This clone was seen a single time. The chain has TRBV19 and TRBJ2-5; 9 bases match TRBD1. The V segment lost 0 bases and the J segment 5 bases; nucleotides outside the gene matches: 7. CDR1 is LNHDA and CDR2 is SQIVND in the germline V gene (reference sequence). The CDR3 loop spans 16 amino acids. The CDR3 is CASSIEAGQGQETQYF. In DNA, the CDR3 is TGTGCCAGTAGTATAGAGGCCGGACAGGGGCAGGAGACCCAGTACTTC.